The clone carrying this T cell receptor (beta chain) turned up a few times. Its antigen is not known. This entry comes from a study of CD8 T cells in ankylosing spondylitis. In making TCR beta libraries, quantitative 5'-RACE with molecular barcodes was used. Using its own MiXCR run on the 5' RACE reads, TCRdb lists one record per CDR3 protein. The sample holds a few hundred thousand distinct CDR3 sequences, 15% to 20% seen once. Germline trimming cut 6 bases from V and 5 bases from J; bases unmatched to any gene: 5. This CDR3 is built from 13 residues. Overall study results and limits: From matched ankylosing spondylitis synovial fluid, disease-linked clones were reportedly recovered at significantly enriched levels.

The receptor was derived from a male donor with ankylosing spondylitis or in good health (not recorded which). Sequenced material: blood, either unsorted or a sorted T cell fraction (not recorded which). This chain links TRBV12-3 or TRBV12-4 with TRBJ2-3; 7 bases map to TRBD2. The CDR3 here is CASRPAGVDTQYF. CDR3 DNA: TGTGCCAGCAGGCCTGCGGGGGTAGATACGCAGTATTTT.